These 2 T cell receptor beta chains were all obtained from the same sample, sequenced in a study of identical twins. One entry per CDR3 protein results from TCRdb running MiXCR on the 5' RACE reads. The data hold about 690,000 distinct CDR3 sequences, with 5.5% to 7.5% observed a single time. The sequencing input was naive T cells sorted from blood. Receptor source: a man aged 18 to 30 in good health.

V and J are TRBV27 and TRBJ2-7; a possible D gene is TRBD1 (5 bases). In germline, CDR1 is MNHEY, CDR2 SMNVEV (reference sequence). This CDR3 has 14 amino acids. Between the trimmed V and J ends, which lost 2 bases and 1 base, there was a span of 9 bases. CDR3 bases: TGTGCCAGCAGTTTAAGGGGTAGGTCCTACGAGCAGTACTTC. Protein: CASSLRGRSYEQYF.

V and J are TRBV4-3 and TRBJ2-7; no clear D. The V and J ends lost 0 bases and 3 bases respectively, with 12 bases between them. Looked up from germline, CDR1 is LGHNA and CDR2 is YSLEER. The CDR3 totals 15 residues. The CDR3 nucleotides read TGCGCCAGCAGCCAAGAAGGTAGCTATGGCTACGAGCAGTACTTC. Its protein product is CASSQEGSYGYEQYF.